These T cell receptor beta chains were read from a single sample in a study of T cell changes during pregnancy in multiple sclerosis. Assay: immunoSEQ multiplex PCR; the TCRdb copy retains only in-frame clones and omits some. In the table there are over 90,000 clones, around nine tenths of which are singletons. Sequencing used peripheral blood, obtained in the second trimester of pregnancy. The receptors derive from a female donor in good health, enrolled as a control in a pregnancy study. The CDR3 runs from the conserved cysteine through the conserved F or W. Fields, in order: CDR3 DNA, CDR3 protein, V gene, J gene, clone size, D gene. The D gene is left open where the match is weak. Clone size, where shown, is once, few, many, or a class for clones that have expanded.

cdr3_nt: TGTGCCAGCAGTGTGGGGGGGGGTTCCTACAATGAGCAGTTCTTC
cdr3_aa: CASSVGGGSYNEQFF
v_call: TRBV6-4
j_call: TRBJ2-1
clone_size: NA
d_call: TRBD2

cdr3_nt: TGTGCCAGCAGTGCAGACAGGGGGCCGAACTATGGCTACACCTTC
cdr3_aa: CASSADRGPNYGYTF
v_call: TRBV6-5
j_call: TRBJ1-2
clone_size: NA
d_call: TRBD1

cdr3_nt: TGTGCCAGCAGCAGGGGGACAGGGGGCATGGGCAATCAGCCCCAGCATTTT
cdr3_aa: CASSRGTGGMGNQPQHF
v_call: TRBV11-2
j_call: TRBJ1-5
clone_size: few
d_call: TRBD1

cdr3_nt: TGTGCCAGCAGACAGGGGGCTTGGAACACTGAAGCTTTCTTT
cdr3_aa: CASRQGAWNTEAFF
v_call: TRBV2
j_call: TRBJ1-1
clone_size: NA
d_call: TRBD1

cdr3_nt: TGTGCCAGCAGCAAAGGTGGAGTGACACCCCTCCACTTT
cdr3_aa: CASSKGGVTPLHF
v_call: TRBV21-1
j_call: TRBJ1-6
clone_size: few
d_call: NA

cdr3_nt: TGTGCCAGCAGTGGGCCCTTCCCCACCGGGGAGCTGTTTTTT
cdr3_aa: CASSGPFPTGELFF
v_call: TRBV6-1
j_call: TRBJ2-2
clone_size: NA
d_call: NA

cdr3_nt: TGCGCCAGCAGCGGATACAGGGGGCGCATAGACGAGCAGTTCTTC
cdr3_aa: CASSGYRGRIDEQFF
v_call: TRBV5-1
j_call: TRBJ2-1
clone_size: NA
d_call: TRBD1

cdr3_nt: TGTGCCAGCAGCTGGGGGACTAGCGGAAGCACAGATACGCAGTATTTT
cdr3_aa: CASSWGTSGSTDTQYF
v_call: TRBV5-4
j_call: TRBJ2-3
clone_size: few
d_call: TRBD2

cdr3_nt: TGTGCCAGCTCACCACAAGGGGATGACTATGGCTACACCTTC
cdr3_aa: CASSPQGDDYGYTF
v_call: TRBV18
j_call: TRBJ1-2
clone_size: NA
d_call: NA

cdr3_nt: TGCAGTGCTACGAGACTGAATGAGCAGTTCTTC
cdr3_aa: CSATRLNEQFF
v_call: TRBV20-1
j_call: TRBJ2-1
clone_size: NA
d_call: NA

cdr3_nt: TGCGCCAGCAGCCAAGGGATTAGTAGCGCAGAGACCCAGTACTTC
cdr3_aa: CASSQGISSAETQYF
v_call: TRBV4-1
j_call: TRBJ2-5
clone_size: NA
d_call: NA

cdr3_nt: TGTGCCTGGAGTGTGATGGGGGGGGCCTCCCTCCACTTT
cdr3_aa: CAWSVMGGASLHF
v_call: TRBV30
j_call: TRBJ1-6
clone_size: NA
d_call: NA

cdr3_nt: TGTGCCAGCAGCAGAACGGACAGGTTTGCCTACGAGCAGTACTTC
cdr3_aa: CASSRTDRFAYEQYF
v_call: TRBV7-2
j_call: TRBJ2-7
clone_size: NA
d_call: TRBD1

cdr3_nt: TGTGCCAGCAGGCGGACAGGGTCCTACGAGCAGTACTTC
cdr3_aa: CASRRTGSYEQYF
v_call: TRBV6-5
j_call: TRBJ2-7
clone_size: NA
d_call: TRBD1

cdr3_nt: TGCGCCAGCAGCCAAGATGGGACAGGGAGAACTAACTATGGCTACACCTTC
cdr3_aa: CASSQDGTGRTNYGYTF
v_call: TRBV4-3
j_call: TRBJ1-2
clone_size: NA
d_call: TRBD1

cdr3_nt: TGTGCCAGCAGCCCCAGAGGGACTAGCGGGAGCAGTTCCTACAATGAGCAGTTCTTC
cdr3_aa: CASSPRGTSGSSSYNEQFF
v_call: TRBV9
j_call: TRBJ2-1
clone_size: once
d_call: TRBD2

cdr3_nt: TGCGCCAGCAGTACTAGCGGGGGCTCCTACGAGCAGTACTTC
cdr3_aa: CASSTSGGSYEQYF
v_call: TRBV10-1
j_call: TRBJ2-7
clone_size: NA
d_call: TRBD2

cdr3_nt: TGCGCCAGCAGCTTAGCGGGGGGCCTGGACACTCAAGAGACCCAGTACTTC
cdr3_aa: CASSLAGGLDTQETQYF
v_call: TRBV5-1
j_call: TRBJ2-5
clone_size: NA
d_call: TRBD2

cdr3_nt: TGTGCCAGCAGCTTATCAGGGGCGACCTACAATGAGCAGTTCTTC
cdr3_aa: CASSLSGATYNEQFF
v_call: TRBV7-9
j_call: TRBJ2-1
clone_size: NA
d_call: NA

cdr3_nt: TGTGCCAGCAGCACGAGGGCGGGATCCAGAAATACGCAGTATTTT
cdr3_aa: CASSTRAGSRNTQYF
v_call: TRBV7-6
j_call: TRBJ2-3
clone_size: NA
d_call: NA

cdr3_nt: TGTGCCAGCAGTTTTGGACAGGGAAACACCGGGGAGCTGTTTTTT
cdr3_aa: CASSFGQGNTGELFF
v_call: TRBV6-5
j_call: TRBJ2-2
clone_size: NA
d_call: TRBD1

cdr3_nt: TGTGCCAGCAGTTTGTCCGGGACAGGGTATGAAAAACTGTTTTTT
cdr3_aa: CASSLSGTGYEKLFF
v_call: TRBV28
j_call: TRBJ1-4
clone_size: NA
d_call: TRBD1

cdr3_nt: TGCGCCAGCAGCCAAGTTGGGGGGACAGGGGGCTACGAGCAGTACTTC
cdr3_aa: CASSQVGGTGGYEQYF
v_call: TRBV4-1
j_call: TRBJ2-7
clone_size: NA
d_call: TRBD1

cdr3_nt: TGTGCCAGCAGCTTAGCGGGCAGTAGTTTCTATAATTCACCCCTCCACTTT
cdr3_aa: CASSLAGSSFYNSPLHF
v_call: TRBV7-9
j_call: TRBJ1-6
clone_size: NA
d_call: NA

cdr3_nt: TGTGCCAGCAGCGGTGGCCCCAGGTTCTTAAATGAAAAACTGTTTTTT
cdr3_aa: CASSGGPRFLNEKLFF
v_call: TRBV9
j_call: TRBJ1-4
clone_size: NA
d_call: NA

cdr3_nt: TGCGCCAGCAGCTTGGGACACGCAAACACTGAAGCTTTCTTT
cdr3_aa: CASSLGHANTEAFF
v_call: TRBV5-1
j_call: TRBJ1-1
clone_size: NA
d_call: NA

cdr3_nt: TGTGCCAGCACCCCCGGGACAGGAAATGAGCAGTTCTTC
cdr3_aa: CASTPGTGNEQFF
v_call: TRBV27
j_call: TRBJ2-1
clone_size: NA
d_call: TRBD1

cdr3_nt: TGCGCCAGCAGCTTGGGGTCCAGGACGAACACCGGGGAGCTGTTTTTT
cdr3_aa: CASSLGSRTNTGELFF
v_call: TRBV5-1
j_call: TRBJ2-2
clone_size: NA
d_call: NA

cdr3_nt: TGTGCCAGCAGCACCGCTAGCGGCACCGGGGAGCTGTTTTTT
cdr3_aa: CASSTASGTGELFF
v_call: TRBV9
j_call: TRBJ2-2
clone_size: few
d_call: TRBD2

cdr3_nt: TGTGCCATCAGTGATCAGCGGGGGGGCTACAATGAGCAGTTCTTC
cdr3_aa: CAISDQRGGYNEQFF
v_call: TRBV10-3
j_call: TRBJ2-1
clone_size: NA
d_call: TRBD2

cdr3_nt: TGTGCCAGTAGCGGGGGGTTGGAAAATCAGCCCCAGCATTTT
cdr3_aa: CASSGGLENQPQHF
v_call: TRBV19
j_call: TRBJ1-5
clone_size: NA
d_call: NA

cdr3_nt: TGCGCCAGCAGCCTTCGGGACACAGAGCAGTTCTTC
cdr3_aa: CASSLRDTEQFF
v_call: TRBV10-2
j_call: TRBJ2-1
clone_size: NA
d_call: NA

cdr3_nt: TGTGCCAGTAGTGAACCGGGACAGGGCTGGGGAAAAGAGACCCAGTACTTC
cdr3_aa: CASSEPGQGWGKETQYF
v_call: TRBV19
j_call: TRBJ2-5
clone_size: NA
d_call: TRBD1

cdr3_nt: TGTGCCAGCAGTACGGACTTTTTGAATGAGCAGTTCTTC
cdr3_aa: CASSTDFLNEQFF
v_call: TRBV6-5
j_call: TRBJ2-1
clone_size: NA
d_call: NA

cdr3_nt: TGTGCCAGCAGCTCAGTATCTCACCCGACAGGGGGCGGAGATGGCTACACCTTC
cdr3_aa: CASSSVSHPTGGGDGYTF
v_call: TRBV7-9
j_call: TRBJ1-2
clone_size: once
d_call: TRBD1

cdr3_nt: TGTGCCAGCAGCCCAGTCCGGGACAGGGGGCTTTGGAGCAATCAGCCCCAGCATTTT
cdr3_aa: CASSPVRDRGLWSNQPQHF
v_call: TRBV28
j_call: TRBJ1-5
clone_size: NA
d_call: TRBD1

cdr3_nt: TGTGCCAGCAGTTCGTCGTTTACGGGACTACATTTT
cdr3_aa: CASSSSFTGLHF
v_call: TRBV6-5
j_call: TRBJ1-5
clone_size: NA
d_call: NA

cdr3_nt: TGTGCCACCAGCAGAGATGGTTGGGCCTCTGGAAACACCATATATTTT
cdr3_aa: CATSRDGWASGNTIYF
v_call: TRBV15
j_call: TRBJ1-3
clone_size: NA
d_call: NA